The 15 T cell receptor beta chains listed next were all sequenced from one sample in a study of naive and memory T cell subsets. Broader study findings: Especially in CD8 cells, naive repertoires contained a few larger clonotypes, possibly CD45RA-re-expressing memory cells.

Both TRBC1 and TRBC2 were covered by a beta constant-region primer of two equimolar oligonucleotides. Four rounds of PCR amplified the ligated cDNA using nested alpha and beta constant-region primers plus SP2. Each CDR3 protein gets one entry after TCRdb re-called the UMI-ligation and nested PCR reads with MiXCR. The sample contains about 90,000 distinct CDR3 sequences, approximately 10% of which appear only once. These receptors' targets are unknown. Sequencing was done on a sample of naive CD4+ T cells from blood. These receptors all come from a human donor in good health.

This clonotype was recorded at least ten times. The rearrangement joins TRBV10-3 to TRBJ1-5, with a possible D match to TRBD1 (6 bases). The germline V gene has CDR1 ENHRY and CDR2 SYGVKD. The CDR3 runs 14 residues. Trimming shortened V by 5 bases and J by 4 bases, and 12 bases separated the two germline ends. The CDR3 DNA sequence: TGTGCCATCAGTTCAGGACAGATAAATCAGCCCCAGCATTTT. Protein: CAISSGQINQPQHF.

This clonotype occurred many times. The chain joins TRBV15 to TRBJ2-1, with a possible D match to TRBD2 (6 bases). CDR1 is LNHNV, CDR2 YYDKDF, per germline (reference sequence). Between the trimmed V and J ends, which lost 2 bases and 7 bases, there was a span of 21 bases. CDR3 size: 17 residues. This chain's CDR3 is CATSRRSGDLAMNEQFF. The CDR3 DNA reads TGTGCCACCAGCAGACGTTCTGGGGACTTGGCCATGAATGAGCAGTTCTTC.

The CDR3 region has the DNA TGTGCCAGCAGTGACGCGCGGGTTGTGGACGGCTCCTACGAGCAGTACTTC. This gives the protein CASSDARVVDGSYEQYF. The genes are TRBV2 and TRBJ2-7; possibly TRBD2 for D (5 bases). Germline CDR1 reads SNHLY; CDR2 reads FYNNEI. The CDR3 has 17 residues. V was shortened by 3 bases and J by 0 bases, with 18 bases between the two germline ends.

This clonotype turned up a few times. The chain uses TRBV7-8 and TRBJ1-4; D is ambiguous. Germline values: CDR1 SGHVS, CDR2 FQNEAQ. The CDR3 loop spans 14 amino acids. V lost 0 bases and J 2 bases, leaving 4 bases between the germline ends. The CDR3: CASSLAETNEKLFF. CDR3 bases: TGTGCCAGCAGCTTAGCAGAGACTAATGAAAAACTGTTTTTT.

As concerns this clonotype: The missing conserved phenylalanine or tryptophan at the end of this CDR3 makes a read error likely. No DNA is shown, since the ends of the CDR3 on it are uncertain; the CDR3 is the one TCRdb lists. The chain links TRBV14 to TRBJ1-2; the table's D call, TRBD1, was not checked against the DNA. The CDR3 spans 14 residues, counting both ends. Germline V gene lookup returns CDR1 SGHDN and CDR2 FVKESK. Here the CDR3 reads CASSQEPDSNIVFV.

The rearrangement uses TRBV7-9 and TRBJ1-5, with 7 bases matching TRBD1. This CDR3 has 17 amino acids. V gave up 5 bases and J gave up 3 bases; unmatched junction bases: 13. Germline V gene data show CDR1 as SEHNR and CDR2 as FQNEAQ (reference sequence). This CDR3 reads CASSQEQGLRANQPQHF. CDR3 DNA: TGTGCCAGCAGCCAAGAACAGGGGCTTCGGGCCAATCAGCCCCAGCATTTT.

Comments on this clonotype: A read error may explain this, as a much larger clone is one base away. This sequence joins TRBV5-6 and TRBJ2-3, with D possibly TRBD1 on 6 matching bases. Germline lookup yields CDR1 SGHDT and CDR2 YYEEEE. This CDR3 region has 15 residues. CDR3 amino acids: CVSSLLGGNTDTQYF. As DNA, the CDR3 is TGTGTCAGCAGCCTTTTAGGGGGAAACACAGATACGCAGTATTTT.

This clonotype has a handful of counts. The V gene is TRBV18, the J gene TRBJ2-7; perhaps TRBD1 as D (5 bases). The V end was cut by 3 bases, the J end by 0 bases, with 12 bases between. Germline loops: CDR1 KGHSH, CDR2 LQKENI. This CDR3 has 15 residues. As DNA, the CDR3 is TGTGCCAGCTCACCGGGGCAGGGTGCCTCCTACGAGCAGTACTTC. Translating it yields CASSPGQGASYEQYF. Supplemented by reference TRBV18 and TRBJ2-7, the full variable domain reads NAGVMQNPRHLVRRRGQEARLRCSPMKGHSHVYWYRQLPEEGLKFMVYLQKENIIDESGMPKERFSAEFPKEGPSILRIQQVVRGDSAAYFCASSPGQGASYEQYFGPGTRLTVT.

The sample holds a few counts of this clonotype. V usage is TRBV7-2 and J usage is TRBJ1-2; 7 bases map to TRBD1. V shed 5 bases, J shed 4 bases, and the junction held 19 bases outside the gene matches. Germline values: CDR1 SGHTA, CDR2 FQGNSA. The CDR3 totals 18 residues. CDR3 coding DNA: TGTGCCAGCAGCCCACAACTTCTCCGGGACAGAGCCGTCTATGGCTACACCTTC. Protein: CASSPQLLRDRAVYGYTF.

In its sample, this clonotype was seen a few times. The gene calls are TRBV18 and TRBJ2-7, with D possibly matching TRBD1 (6 bases). The CDR3 sequence is 14 residues long. Trimming left V 6 bases short and J 5 bases short, with 17 bases between. Germline V gives CDR1 KGHSH, CDR2 LQKENI. The CDR3 loop reads CASSSRDKTHEQYF. CDR3 bases: TGTGCCAGCTCCTCCCGGGACAAGACCCACGAGCAGTACTTC.

This clonotype was seen more than once but under ten times. The chain couples TRBV2 to TRBJ1-2; D ambiguous. Trimming removed 10 bases at V and 3 bases at J, with 27 bases between. This CDR3 has 17 amino acids. CDR1 and CDR2 from the germline V gene are SNHLY and FYNNEI. The CDR3 DNA reads as TGTGCCATCACGAGAGGTGTAGAGATTTCTACTCACTATGGCTACACCTTC. Translation: CAITRGVEISTHYGYTF. Full variable domain (outside the CDR3, taken from reference TRBV2 and TRBJ1-2): EPEVTQTPSHQVTQMGQEVILRCVPISNHLYFYWYRQILGQKVEFLVSFYNNEISEKSEIFDDQFSVERPDGSNFTLKIRSTKLEDSAMYFCAITRGVEISTHYGYTFGSGTRLTVV.

This clonotype was seen more than once but under ten times. The V and J genes are TRBV20-1 and TRBJ1-6; D unclear. Germline lookup yields CDR1 DFQATT and CDR2 SNEGSKA (reference sequence). The CDR3 is made up of 16 amino acids. With 2 bases removed from V and 2 bases from J, the gap between germline ends came to 13 bases. CDR3 loop: CSARSGFATYNSPLHF. The CDR3 region has the DNA TGCAGTGCTAGATCGGGGTTTGCAACCTATAATTCACCCCTCCACTTT.

Only a few counts were recorded for this clonotype. The J gene is TRBJ1-5, the V gene TRBV6-1; perhaps TRBD1 as D (6 bases). The CDR3 is 14 residues long. From germline, CDR1 is MNHNS and CDR2 SASEGT. The V gene lost 8 bases and the J gene lost 6 bases, with 17 bases spanning the gap. CDR3 bases: TGTGCCAGCGATCGGGCACAGGGTATTCAGCCCCAGCATTTT. Its translation is CASDRAQGIQPQHF.

This clonotype has only a few counts. V is TRBV2 and J is TRBJ1-1; D not resolved. This CDR3 contains 14 residues. The V gene's germline CDR1 is SNHLY and CDR2 FYNNEI. V was clipped by 6 bases and J by 3 bases, with 14 bases between them. This chain's CDR3 is CASSWQAAYTEAFF. The CDR3 coding sequence is TGTGCCAGCAGCTGGCAGGCAGCCTACACTGAAGCTTTCTTT.

The rearrangement uses TRBV5-6 and TRBJ2-1; TRBD2 matches at 11 bases. Unmatched junction bases numbered 9, after V lost 4 bases and J lost 6 bases. The CDR3 is made up of 16 amino acids. From germline, CDR1 is SGHDT and CDR2 YYEEEE. CDR3 region: CASSLLLAGVGNEQFF. CDR3 coding DNA: TGTGCCAGCAGCCTTTTACTAGCGGGAGTTGGCAATGAGCAGTTCTTC.